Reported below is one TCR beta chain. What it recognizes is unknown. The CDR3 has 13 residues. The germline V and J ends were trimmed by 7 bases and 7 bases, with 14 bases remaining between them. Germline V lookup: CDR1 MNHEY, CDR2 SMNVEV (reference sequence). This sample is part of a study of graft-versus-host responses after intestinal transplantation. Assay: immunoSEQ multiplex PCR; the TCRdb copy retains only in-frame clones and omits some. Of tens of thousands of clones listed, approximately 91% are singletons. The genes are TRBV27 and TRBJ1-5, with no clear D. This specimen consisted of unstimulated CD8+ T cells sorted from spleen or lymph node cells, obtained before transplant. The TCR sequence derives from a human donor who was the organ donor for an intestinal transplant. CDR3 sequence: CASTHSVGQPQHF. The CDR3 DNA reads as TGTGCCAGCACCCATTCAGTCGGGCAGCCCCAGCATTTT.